This T cell receptor beta chain was captured in a study of T cell responses to AZD1222 COVID-19 vaccine. General observations from the study: A rise in Spike-specific TCR breadth and depth followed two AZD1222 doses. The study sampled repertoires only after the peak T cell response. Among the donors, most were white British and more were female, and clonal diversity was possibly underestimated. In the spike-specific TCR repertoire, nearly half reportedly target unmutated variant regions.

With regard to this clone: What it binds is not known.

The repertoire was sequenced with immunoSEQ multiplex PCR; TCRdb's copy has only in-frame clones and lacks some. The table has 100,000 to 150,000 clones, approximately 92% seen once. This CDR3 comprises 15 residues. With 1 base removed from V and 2 bases from J, the gap between germline ends came to 11 bases. The germline V gene has CDR1 LNHNV and CDR2 YYDKDF (reference sequence). The sequencing here drew on peripheral blood, taken 28 days after the second AZD1222 dose. The V call is TRBV15, the J call TRBJ1-1, with D possibly matching TRBD1 (5 bases). The receptor was derived from an adult who received the AZD1222 COVID-19 vaccine. The CDR3 coding sequence is TGTGCCACCAGCAGAGGGGGACTTACCAACACTGAAGCTTTCTTT. It encodes CATSRGGLTNTEAFF.